These 17 T cell receptor beta chains originate from one sample sequenced in a study of PD-L1 blockade in urothelial cancer. Clones were read by immunoSEQ multiplex PCR, and TCRdb kept only the in-frame ones, dropping some. The table has about 2,300 clones, approximately 40% seen once; the top ten hold around 15%. The material was tumor tissue, obtained before atezolizumab (anti-PD-L1) treatment. Receptors were obtained from a man in his sixties with urothelial cancer.

This sequence joins TRBV28 and TRBJ1-2, with no clear D. Trimming took off 3 bases at V and 4 bases at J, with 9 bases between the two ends. The CDR3 is 13 amino acids. The germline V gene encodes CDR1 MDHEN and CDR2 SYDVKM. The CDR3 DNA reads as TGTGCCAGCAGTTTGGGCGTAAGCTATGGCTACACCTTC. As protein: CASSLGVSYGYTF.

This sequence joins TRBV6-8 and TRBJ2-2, with 7 bases identical to TRBD2. The germline CDR1 and CDR2 sequences are MNHGY and SAAAGT. The J segment lost 3 bases and the V segment lost 8 bases, leaving 15 bases of the junction unmatched. The CDR3 totals 17 residues. The chain's CDR3 is CASSASGSKRDTGELFF. CDR3 DNA sequence: TGTGCCAGCTCGGCTAGCGGCAGTAAGAGAGACACCGGGGAGCTGTTTTTT.

This clone has just a few counts. The chain links TRBV6-8 to TRBJ1-2, with 8 bases matching TRBD1. Germline assignment: CDR1 MNHGY and CDR2 SAAAGT. The CDR3 has 16 amino acids. The J segment lost 7 bases and the V segment lost 2 bases, leaving 12 bases of the junction unmatched. The CDR3 DNA is TGTGCCAGCAGTTACGGGTGGACAGGGCCCCTGCTTGGCTACACCTTC. Translation gives CASSYGWTGPLLGYTF.

The rearrangement uses TRBV18 and TRBJ2-5; 9 positions match TRBD2. Per germline, CDR1 KGHSH and CDR2 LQKENI. V shed 1 base, J shed 4 bases, and the junction held 10 bases outside the gene matches. This CDR3 comprises 17 residues. For the CDR3, the DNA is TGTGCCAGCTCACCACGAGTCAAAGCGGGGGGTGGAGAGACCCAGTACTTC. Protein: CASSPRVKAGGGETQYF.

This clone was seen more than once but under ten times. The V call is TRBV10-3, the J call TRBJ2-2, with 7 bases lining up with TRBD1. V gave up 2 bases and J gave up 4 bases; unmatched junction bases: 10. Germline V gives CDR1 ENHRY, CDR2 SYGVKD. The CDR3 consists of 17 residues. The CDR3, as DNA: TGTGCCATCAGTGAGCAAACAGGGGCCCTTAGCACCGGGGAGCTGTTTTTT. Protein: CAISEQTGALSTGELFF.

The V and J genes are TRBV1 and TRBJ1-4. TRBV1 represents a pseudogene. This CDR3 comprises 15 residues. The CDR3 bases are TGCGCCAGCAGCCAAGATTCCGGGGGTGGCGAAAAACTGTTTTTT. This translates into CASSQDSGGGEKLFF.

The rearrangement links TRBV9 to TRBJ2-1; 8 positions agree with TRBD2. Germline CDR1 SGDLS, CDR2 YYNGEE. The CDR3 runs to 14 residues. The V segment lost 0 bases and the J segment 8 bases; nucleotides outside the gene matches: 4. This chain's CDR3 is CASSVGSGSHEQFF. The CDR3 DNA reads as TGTGCCAGCAGCGTAGGAAGCGGGAGTCATGAGCAGTTCTTC. Full variable domain (remainder filled in from reference TRBV9 and TRBJ2-1): DSGVTQTPKHLITATGQRVTLRCSPRSGDLSVYWYQQSLDQGLQFLIQYYNGEERAKGNILERFSAQQFPDLHSELNLSSLELGDSALYFCASSVGSGSHEQFFGPGTRLTVL.

The genes are TRBV19 and TRBJ1-5; a weak D match, TRBD1 (6 bases). The CDR3 is made up of 15 amino acids. Trimming pared 2 bases from V and 2 bases from J, leaving 10 bases between. The germline V gene encodes CDR1 LNHDA and CDR2 SQIVND (reference sequence). The CDR3 sequence: CASSITGSGNQPQHF. The CDR3 DNA is TGTGCCAGTAGTATAACAGGGAGCGGCAATCAGCCCCAGCATTTT.

This clone was counted a few times. V is TRBV2 and J is TRBJ2-5, with 7 bases fitting TRBD2. The junction had 8 bases not matched to a gene; V was cut back by 5 bases and J by 5 bases. CDR3 length equals 14 residues. Per the germline V gene, CDR1 is SNHLY and CDR2 is FYNNEI. CDR3 coding DNA: TGTGCCAGCAGTCATGGGGAGGGGTTGGAGACCCAGTACTTC. This gives the protein CASSHGEGLETQYF. The full variable domain, completed using reference TRBV2 and TRBJ2-5, is EPEVTQTPSHQVTQMGQEVILRCVPISNHLYFYWYRQILGQKVEFLVSFYNNEISEKSEIFDDQFSVERPDGSNFTLKIRSTKLEDSAMYFCASSHGEGLETQYFGPGTRLLVL.

The gene calls are TRBV19 and TRBJ2-4; 9 bases map to TRBD1. V was clipped by 1 base and J by 4 bases; unmatched bases: 2. This CDR3 comprises 15 residues. Germline CDR1 LNHDA, CDR2 SQIVND (reference sequence). This CDR3 reads CASSIAGTGKNIQYF. CDR3 coding DNA: TGTGCCAGTAGTATAGCCGGGACAGGGAAAAACATTCAGTACTTC. Full variable domain (rest looked up from reference TRBV19 and TRBJ2-4): DGGITQSPKYLFRKEGQNVTLSCEQNLNHDAMYWYRQDPGQGLRLIYYSQIVNDFQKGDIAEGYSVSREKKESFPLTVTSAQKNPTAFYLCASSIAGTGKNIQYFGAGTRLSVL.

V and J are TRBV10-2 and TRBJ1-5; D gene ambiguous. Germline loops: CDR1 WSHSY, CDR2 SAAADI. This CDR3 spans 14 amino acids. V was shortened by 4 bases and J by 6 bases, with 13 bases between the two germline ends. The DNA for the CDR3 is TGCGCCAGCAGTGTCCAGGCAGTCGGTCAGCCCCAGCATTTT. Amino acids: CASSVQAVGQPQHF.

V usage is TRBV18 and J usage is TRBJ1-2; 10 nucleotides align to TRBD1. The J segment lost 2 bases and the V segment lost 3 bases, leaving 3 bases of the junction unmatched. The CDR3 has 15 amino acids. CDR1 is KGHSH, CDR2 LQKENI, per germline. CDR3 sequence (DNA): TGTGCCAGCTCACCTCAGGGACAGGGGAACTATGGCTACACCTTC. Encoded protein: CASSPQGQGNYGYTF.

In this sample, this clone is large. The chain carries TRBV6-8 and TRBJ2-7; 13 nucleotides agree with TRBD2. Germline V lookup: CDR1 MNHGY, CDR2 SAAAGT. V shed 6 bases, J shed 5 bases, and the junction held 7 bases outside the gene matches. The CDR3 contains 15 residues. CDR3 in amino acids: CASRLTSGGADEQYF. As DNA, the CDR3 is TGTGCCAGCAGACTCACTAGCGGGGGGGCCGACGAGCAGTACTTC.

This clone was observed a few times. The chain has TRBV7-5 and TRBJ1-4; the DNA was not compared with TRBD1, the D call given in the table. TRBV7-5 is deemed a pseudogene. The CDR3 runs to 14 residues. The CDR3 DNA is TGTGCCAGCAGCGTCAGGGGGCTGGGAGAAAAACTGTTTTTT. It translates to CASSVRGLGEKLFF.

The chain uses TRBV16 and TRBJ1-1; TRBD1 aligns across 7 bases. J was trimmed by 5 bases and V by 5 bases; bases with no gene match: 5. The germline V gene has CDR1 KGHSY and CDR2 FQNENV. The CDR3 loop spans 13 amino acids. Here the CDR3 DNA reads TGTGCCAGCAGCTCTGACAGGGTTACTGAAGCTTTCTTT. This gives the protein CASSSDRVTEAFF.

This clone showed up just a few times. V usage is TRBV9 and J usage is TRBJ1-1, with D unclear. The CDR3 is made up of 18 amino acids. Germline CDR1 is SGDLS and CDR2 is YYNGEE. V dropped 4 bases and J dropped 1 base, with 23 bases sitting between them. The CDR3 spells CASSFLTVGGSKNTEAFF. The DNA of the CDR3 is TGTGCCAGCAGCTTCCTAACAGTGGGAGGCAGCAAGAACACTGAAGCTTTCTTT.

This sequence joins TRBV15 and TRBJ1-3; tentative D call: TRBD1 (5 bases). The CDR3 is made up of 15 amino acids. The germline V gene has CDR1 LNHNV and CDR2 YYDKDF (reference sequence). Trimming removed 0 bases from V and 1 base from J, with 7 bases in between. The CDR3 DNA follows: TGTGCCACCAGCAGAGATCGGGGGTCTGGAAACACCATATATTTT. It codes for CATSRDRGSGNTIYF.